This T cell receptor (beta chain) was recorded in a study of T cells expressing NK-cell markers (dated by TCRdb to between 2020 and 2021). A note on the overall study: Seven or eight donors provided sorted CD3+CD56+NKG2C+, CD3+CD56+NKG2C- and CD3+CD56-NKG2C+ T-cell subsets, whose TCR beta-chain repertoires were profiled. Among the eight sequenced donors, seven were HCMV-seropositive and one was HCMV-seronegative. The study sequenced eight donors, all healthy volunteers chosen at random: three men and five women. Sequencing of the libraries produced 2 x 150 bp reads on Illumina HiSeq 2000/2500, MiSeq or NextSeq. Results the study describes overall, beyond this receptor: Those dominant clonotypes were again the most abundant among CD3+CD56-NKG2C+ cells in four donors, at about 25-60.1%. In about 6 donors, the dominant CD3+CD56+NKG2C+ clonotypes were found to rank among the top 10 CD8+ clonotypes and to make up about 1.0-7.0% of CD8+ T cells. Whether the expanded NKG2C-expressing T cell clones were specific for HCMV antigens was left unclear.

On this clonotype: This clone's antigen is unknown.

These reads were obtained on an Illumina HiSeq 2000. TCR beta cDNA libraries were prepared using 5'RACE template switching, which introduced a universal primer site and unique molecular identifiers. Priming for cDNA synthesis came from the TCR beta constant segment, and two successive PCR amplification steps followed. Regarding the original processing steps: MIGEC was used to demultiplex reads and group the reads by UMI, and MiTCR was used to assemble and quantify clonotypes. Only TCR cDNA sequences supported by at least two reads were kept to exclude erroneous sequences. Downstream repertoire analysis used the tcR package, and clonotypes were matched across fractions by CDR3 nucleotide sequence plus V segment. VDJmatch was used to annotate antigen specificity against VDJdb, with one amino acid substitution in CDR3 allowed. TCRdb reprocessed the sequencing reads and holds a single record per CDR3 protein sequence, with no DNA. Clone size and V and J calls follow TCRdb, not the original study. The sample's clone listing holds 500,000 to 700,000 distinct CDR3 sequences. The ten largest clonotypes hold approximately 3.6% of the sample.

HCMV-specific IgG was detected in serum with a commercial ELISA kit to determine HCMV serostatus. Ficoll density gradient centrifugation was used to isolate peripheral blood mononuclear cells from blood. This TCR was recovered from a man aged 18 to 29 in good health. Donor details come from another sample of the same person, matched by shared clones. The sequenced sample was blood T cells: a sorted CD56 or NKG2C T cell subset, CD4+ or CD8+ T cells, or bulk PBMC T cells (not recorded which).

The CDR3 in this case is CASRFWTSGLYEQFF. The chain links TRBV12-3 or TRBV12-4 with TRBJ2-1; lacking DNA, the TRBD2 call made by TCRdb goes unchecked. Including the terminal cysteine and phenylalanine, the CDR3 comprises 15 residues. DNA is not recorded here.